This TCR beta chain appears in the sequencing data of a study of cytomegalovirus exposure and HLA in healthy donors. The PCR ran on 60 Vbeta and 13 Jbeta primers. Measured with immunoSEQ multiplex PCR; TCRdb has only the in-frame clones, and not every one. The data contain 85,000 to 130,000 clones, 70% to 85% of them singletons. Notes on this clone: Its antigen remains unknown.

Study observations and caveats: For TCR beta chains, V- and J-gene trimming was later linked to a missense DCLRE1C variant.

Germline-derived CDR1 and CDR2 are MNHNS and SASEGT. This CDR3 is built from 13 residues. The V gene lost 6 bases and the J gene lost 4 bases, with 9 bases spanning the gap. The rearrangement links TRBV6-1 to TRBJ2-2; D gene unclear. Sequenced input: PBMCs. This TCR was sampled from a woman aged 18 to 35 in good health and CMV-seropositive. CDR3 region: CASSVDSTGELFF. CDR3 DNA sequence: TGTGCCAGCAGCGTCGACTCCACCGGGGAGCTGTTTTTT.